The 29 T cell receptor beta chains reported below all come from one sample, sequenced in a study of blood T cell repertoires in COVID-19. Here immunoSEQ multiplex PCR was the method, and the copy in TCRdb shows in-frame clones only, minus some. The sample carries about 380,000 clones, 80% to 90% recorded once. Sequenced input: PBMCs or T cells enriched from blood (not recorded which). The receptors stem from a young man who had recovered from COVID-19.

The rearrangement uses TRBV4-1 and TRBJ2-7, with 9 bases identical to TRBD1. Per germline, CDR1 MGHRA and CDR2 YSYEKL. Trimming cost V 4 bases and J 2 bases; bases outside gene matches: 12. There are 17 residues in the CDR3. In DNA, the CDR3 is TGCGCCAGCAGCCGCCCTTCCGGGACAGGGAGAACCTACGAGCAGTACTTC. Translated, it gives CASSRPSGTGRTYEQYF.

V gene TRBV19 combines with J gene TRBJ1-1, with 10 bases fitting TRBD1. V trimming: 4 bases; J trimming: 3 bases; junction bases outside the gene matches: 5. Germline V gives CDR1 LNHDA, CDR2 SQIVND (reference sequence). This CDR3 has 15 residues. The CDR3 sequence: CASSTTGGWDTEAFF. The CDR3, as DNA: TGTGCCAGTAGTACGACAGGGGGCTGGGACACTGAAGCTTTCTTT. The full variable domain, its missing parts supplied by reference TRBV19 and TRBJ1-1, is DGGITQSPKYLFRKEGQNVTLSCEQNLNHDAMYWYRQDPGQGLRLIYYSQIVNDFQKGDIAEGYSVSREKKESFPLTVTSAQKNPTAFYLCASSTTGGWDTEAFFGQGTRLTVV.

The rearrangement joins TRBV6-4 to TRBJ1-1; D gene unclear. Germline CDR1 is MRHNA and CDR2 is SNTAGT. The V end lost 3 bases, the J end lost 2 bases, and 7 bases lay between the germline ends. This CDR3 comprises 13 residues. This CDR3 reads CASSETPNTEAFF. CDR3 in DNA: TGTGCCAGCAGTGAGACACCAAACACTGAAGCTTTCTTT.

This clone has more than one count but fewer than ten. V is TRBV30 and J is TRBJ1-6, with 8 bases lining up with TRBD1. CDR3 length: 12 amino acids. Trimming at V came to 4 bases and at J to 12 bases, leaving 5 bases not matched to a gene. Germline-derived CDR1 and CDR2 are GTSNPN and SVGIG (reference sequence). Here the CDR3 DNA reads TGTGCCTGGACCGGACAGGGTGTACCCCTCCACTTT. Amino acid sequence: CAWTGQGVPLHF.

The rearrangement links TRBV9 to TRBJ2-3; D gene uncertain. The germline CDR1 and CDR2 sequences are SGDLS and YYNGEE. V was shortened by 0 bases and J by 0 bases, with 5 bases between the two germline ends. CDR3 length: 14 amino acids. CDR3 nucleotide sequence: TGTGCCAGCAGCGTAGACTCAAGCACAGATACGCAGTATTTT. Its translation: CASSVDSSTDTQYF.

V is TRBV6-5 and J is TRBJ1-1; D ambiguous. Trimming stripped 0 bases from V and 9 bases from J, with 11 bases between. Germline V gene lookup returns CDR1 MNHEY and CDR2 SVGAGI. There are 13 residues in the CDR3. In DNA, the CDR3 is TGTGCCAGCAGTTACTCGACTCAAACACAAGCTTTCTTT. Translated: CASSYSTQTQAFF.

This clone was seen a handful of times. The rearrangement uses TRBV7-2 and TRBJ1-2; 7 nucleotides line up with TRBD1. The V and J ends lost 5 bases and 5 bases, in that order; junction bases with no gene match: 8. CDR3 length equals 14 residues. The germline V gene has CDR1 SGHTA and CDR2 FQGNSA. The CDR3 is CASSPTGTGYGYTF. The CDR3 DNA sequence: TGTGCCAGCAGCCCGACAGGGACCGGTTATGGCTACACCTTC.

This rearrangement joins TRBV19 to TRBJ2-6, with unresolved D. The V gene's germline CDR1 is LNHDA and CDR2 SQIVND (reference sequence). Trimming pared 9 bases from V and 1 base from J, leaving 10 bases between. This CDR3 is built from 14 residues. DNA for the CDR3: TGTGCCAGCGAAAGAGGATCTGGGGCCAACGTCCTGACTTTC. Translated: CASERGSGANVLTF.

This clone was seen a few times. The CDR3 DNA reads TGCGCCAGCAGCCGGGGTCTCGGGGGGACCCCCCCAGAGACCCAGTACTTC. It codes for CASSRGLGGTPPETQYF. The V gene is TRBV5-1, the J gene TRBJ2-5; 7 positions match TRBD2. Germline V gene sequence: CDR1 SGHRS, CDR2 YFSETQ. After removal of 4 bases from V and 4 bases from J, the junction contained 16 bases not matched to a gene. The CDR3 is 17 residues long.

The CDR3 DNA is TGTGCCAGTCACCCGGGACAGAATTTAGTCACAGATACGCAGTATTTT. Translated: CASHPGQNLVTDTQYF. The chain uses TRBV19 and TRBJ2-3, with 7 nucleotides matching TRBD1. Germline values: CDR1 LNHDA, CDR2 SQIVND (reference sequence). V was clipped by 8 bases and J by 2 bases; unmatched bases: 13. The CDR3 runs 16 residues.

The chain links TRBV18 to TRBJ2-3; no firm D call. CDR3 length equals 14 residues. Germline CDR1 KGHSH, CDR2 LQKENI. Trimming stripped 3 bases from V and 4 bases from J, with 11 bases between. CDR3 sequence (DNA): TGTGCCAGCTCACCGCCCCCTAGGTCAGATACGCAGTATTTT. It yields the protein CASSPPPRSDTQYF.

This sequence joins TRBV7-2 and TRBJ1-2; 8 bases map to TRBD1. Unmatched junction bases numbered 17, after V lost 2 bases and J lost 6 bases. From germline, CDR1 is SGHTA and CDR2 FQGNSA. CDR3 length: 18 amino acids. The CDR3, as DNA: TGTGCCAGCAGCTTAACAATTTTGAATCGGTTGACAGGGGATGGCTACACCTTC. Translated: CASSLTILNRLTGDGYTF.

This chain links TRBV19 with TRBJ1-5; possibly TRBD1 for D (5 bases). This CDR3 has 14 amino acids. Germline CDR1 LNHDA, CDR2 SQIVND (reference sequence). Trimming took off 10 bases at V and 7 bases at J, with 20 bases between the two ends. The CDR3 is CATRPMRGGQPQHF. For the CDR3, the DNA is TGTGCCACCCGACCAATGCGGGGCGGCCAGCCCCAGCATTTT.

CDR3 bases: TGCGCCAGCAGCCCGACAGGGTCCGCAGATACGCAGTATTTT. Its protein product is CASSPTGSADTQYF. The V gene is TRBV4-1, the J gene TRBJ2-3; 7 bases agree with TRBD1. This CDR3 is 14 amino acids long. V lost 4 bases, J lost 4 bases, and 5 bases stayed unmatched. CDR1 MGHRA and CDR2 YSYEKL come from the germline V gene.

This clone was seen a few times. This sequence joins TRBV6-2 or TRBV6-3 and TRBJ2-7; TRBD2 agrees at 9 bases. Germline V gene lookup returns CDR1 MNHEY and CDR2 SVGEGT. Germline trimming cut 5 bases from V and 2 bases from J; bases unmatched to any gene: 4. The CDR3 spans 14 residues. CDR3 amino acids: CASSTGLAPYEQYF. The CDR3 DNA reads TGTGCCAGCAGTACGGGACTAGCACCCTACGAGCAGTACTTC.

CDR3 loop: CASSPRGGGLTGELFF. CDR3 nucleotides: TGTGCCAGCAGCCCACGAGGGGGCGGGTTAACCGGGGAGCTGTTTTTT. The chain combines TRBV6-2 or TRBV6-3 with TRBJ2-2; 7 nucleotides match TRBD1. This CDR3 is 16 amino acids long. The germline gives CDR1 MNHEY, CDR2 SVGEGT. The V segment lost 6 bases and the J segment 5 bases; nucleotides outside the gene matches: 12.

A single count supports this clone. The rearrangement uses TRBV7-2 and TRBJ1-1; 10 nucleotides match TRBD1. CDR3 length: 15 residues. Germline trimming cut 5 bases from V and 3 bases from J; bases unmatched to any gene: 6. Germline-derived CDR1 and CDR2 are SGHTA and FQGNSA. The CDR3 is CASSPGQGGYTEAFF. The CDR3 DNA reads as TGTGCCAGCAGCCCCGGACAGGGGGGTTACACTGAAGCTTTCTTT.

This chain uses TRBV15 with TRBJ1-5, with D perhaps matching TRBD1 (5 bases). Germline CDR1 is LNHNV and CDR2 is YYDKDF (reference sequence). V was shortened by 0 bases and J by 11 bases, with 14 bases between the two germline ends. The CDR3 runs 14 residues. The CDR3 DNA is TGTGCCACCAGCAGAGATCCTGGGGGGTCGGCCCAGCATTTT. Its protein is CATSRDPGGSAQHF.

The J gene is TRBJ2-3, the V gene TRBV12-5, with D uncertain. The CDR3 is 13 amino acids. The V and J ends lost 8 bases and 1 base respectively, with 10 bases between them. Germline loops: CDR1 LGHNT, CDR2 FRNRAP. As DNA, the CDR3 is TGTGCTAGTAGCCGGTCGGGCACAGATACGCAGTATTTT. It yields the protein CASSRSGTDTQYF.

A single count supports this clone. V and J are TRBV27 and TRBJ2-7; perhaps TRBD1 as D (6 bases). CDR3 length: 15 amino acids. The germline V gene has CDR1 MNHEY and CDR2 SMNVEV (reference sequence). Trimming removed 5 bases from V and 7 bases from J, with 21 bases in between. The CDR3 DNA reads TGTGCCAGCAGTGATGGGACCCTCAGGGGAAGGGAGCAGTACTTC. Translation gives CASSDGTLRGREQYF.

The V call is TRBV4-1, the J call TRBJ1-3, with D possibly being TRBD1 (5 bases). The CDR3 is 17 amino acids. The germline gives CDR1 MGHRA, CDR2 YSYEKL. Trimming stripped 4 bases from V and 4 bases from J, with 20 bases between. The CDR3 DNA is TGCGCCAGCAGCCGCGGGGGAGTGGCTTATAGAGGAAACACCATATATTTT. Translating it yields CASSRGGVAYRGNTIYF.

The chain carries TRBV6-5 and TRBJ2-1; 8 positions agree with TRBD1. Germline-derived CDR1 and CDR2 are MNHEY and SVGAGI. The CDR3 totals 14 residues. V lost 6 bases, J lost 4 bases, and 5 bases stayed unmatched. The CDR3 DNA reads TGTGCCAGCAGCAGGACAGGGAAATACAATGAGCAGTTCTTC. Translating gives CASSRTGKYNEQFF.

The J gene is TRBJ2-2, the V gene TRBV5-1; 7 bases align to TRBD1. The CDR3 has 16 residues. The junction had 6 bases not matched to a gene; V was cut back by 4 bases and J by 0 bases. Germline V gene data show CDR1 as SGHRS and CDR2 as YFSETQ. CDR3 sequence (DNA): TGCGCCAGCAGCATAACAGGGGAGCCGAACACCGGGGAGCTGTTTTTT. This gives the protein CASSITGEPNTGELFF.

V is TRBV5-4 and J is TRBJ2-5; D is possibly TRBD2 (6 bases). The CDR3 is made up of 17 amino acids. V lost 6 bases, J lost 1 base, and 22 bases lay in between. Germline V lookup: CDR1 SGHNT, CDR2 YYREEE (reference sequence). CDR3 sequence: CASTHEATGTVQETQYF. The CDR3 DNA follows: TGTGCCAGCACCCATGAAGCTACTGGGACTGTCCAAGAGACCCAGTACTTC.

This chain uses TRBV6-5 with TRBJ1-3; a possible D gene is TRBD1 (6 bases). The CDR3 is 15 amino acids. V was shortened by 4 bases and J by 2 bases, with 12 bases between the two germline ends. The germline gives CDR1 MNHEY, CDR2 SVGAGI. The CDR3 here is CASSFSQGAGNTIYF. CDR3 nucleotides: TGTGCCAGCAGTTTTTCACAGGGAGCTGGAAACACCATATATTTT.

V usage is TRBV6-2 or TRBV6-3 and J usage is TRBJ2-3; 14 bases are a match to TRBD2. With 5 bases clipped from V and 1 base from J, the junction kept 2 bases outside the gene matches. The germline gives CDR1 MNHEY, CDR2 SVGEGT. The CDR3 sequence is 16 residues long. The CDR3 here is CASSRGLAGGTDTQYF. The DNA of the CDR3 is TGTGCCAGCAGTAGGGGACTAGCGGGGGGCACAGATACGCAGTATTTT.

This chain uses TRBV24-1 with TRBJ2-1; 14 nucleotides match TRBD2. Trimming removed 7 bases from V and 0 bases from J; junction bases left unmatched: 13. The CDR3 runs 20 residues. The V gene's germline CDR1 is KGHDR and CDR2 SFDVKD. CDR3 protein: CATSASWGTSGGSSYNEQFF. The CDR3 DNA is TGTGCCACCAGCGCATCCTGGGGGACTAGCGGGGGAAGCTCCTACAATGAGCAGTTCTTC.

The gene calls are TRBV9 and TRBJ1-6, with TRBD1 as a possible D gene (5 bases). Germline V gene sequence: CDR1 SGDLS, CDR2 YYNGEE. The CDR3 totals 14 residues. Trimming cost V 0 bases and J 7 bases, with 8 bases left between them. The CDR3 DNA is TGTGCCAGCAGCGTAGCACAGGAGAATTCACCCCTCCACTTT. Its translation: CASSVAQENSPLHF.

In regard to this clone: Within the sample, other DNA sequences also encode this same CDR3. The chain employs TRBV5-6 and TRBJ1-1; D remains ambiguous. From germline, CDR1 is SGHDT and CDR2 YYEEEE. There are 14 residues in the CDR3. Trimming stripped 0 bases from V and 1 base from J, with 7 bases between. The CDR3 loop reads CASSLGQKNTEAFF. CDR3 nucleotides: TGTGCCAGCAGCTTGGGACAAAAGAACACTGAAGCTTTCTTT. Complete variable domain (other parts from reference TRBV5-6 and TRBJ1-1): DAGVTQSPTHLIKTRGQQVTLRCSPKSGHDTVSWYQQALGQGPQFIFQYYEEEERQRGNFPDRFSGHQFPNYSSELNVNALLLGDSALYLCASSLGQKNTEAFFGQGTRLTVV.